One sample yielded the 18 T cell receptor beta chains listed below, sequenced in a study of CD8 T cells in Susac syndrome. With random hexamers, about 0.45 to 1 ug RNA was reverse transcribed. MiXCR, applied by TCRdb to the immunoSEQ multiplex PCR reads, yields one record per CDR3 protein. The data show a few hundred thousand distinct CDR3 sequences, 92% seen once. Sequenced sample: CD8+ T cells from PBMCs. Receptors originate from a human donor with multiple sclerosis.

V gene TRBV6-5 combines with J gene TRBJ2-7, with D uncertain. Germline CDR1 and CDR2: MNHEY and SVGAGI. Trimming pared 2 bases from V and 0 bases from J, leaving 14 bases between. CDR3 length: 16 residues. The CDR3 sequence: CASSYRTHAPSYEQYF. CDR3 in DNA: TGTGCCAGCAGTTACCGGACGCATGCCCCCTCCTACGAGCAGTACTTC.

The CDR3: CASRQGLAGGLQETQYF. CDR3 coding DNA: TGTGCCAGCAGGCAGGGACTAGCGGGGGGCCTACAAGAGACCCAGTACTTC. The chain is built from TRBV5-6 and TRBJ2-5; 15 bases map to TRBD2. The trim removed 5 bases at V and 2 bases at J, leaving 7 bases unmatched. The CDR3 spans 17 residues. Germline CDR1 and CDR2: SGHDT and YYEEEE.

This chain links TRBV20-1 with TRBJ1-2; D gene ambiguous. CDR1 is DFQATT, CDR2 SNEGSKA, per germline (reference sequence). The CDR3 covers 8 residues. The V and J ends lost 6 bases and 8 bases respectively, with 4 bases between them. CDR3 in DNA: TGCAGTGCCCCAGGCTACACCTTC. Protein product: CSAPGYTF.

This rearrangement joins TRBV2 to TRBJ2-1, with 9 bases lining up with TRBD2. V was pared by 5 bases and J by 7 bases, with 15 bases of the junction left unmatched. This CDR3 region has 17 residues. Germline V gene sequence: CDR1 SNHLY, CDR2 FYNNEI. CDR3 coding DNA: TGTGCCAGCAGTTACCAGGCGGGAGGGCTCTCCCAAAATGAGCAGTTCTTC. This translates into CASSYQAGGLSQNEQFF.

The V gene is TRBV18, the J gene TRBJ2-1, with D possibly matching TRBD2 (5 bases). The CDR3 is 13 residues long. Trimming took 8 bases from V and 7 from J, leaving 15 bases between them. The germline CDR1 and CDR2 sequences are KGHSH and LQKENI. The chain's CDR3 is CASPLITGNEQFF. Here the CDR3 DNA reads TGTGCCAGCCCACTCATAACGGGGAATGAGCAGTTCTTC.

The chain recombines TRBV9 with TRBJ1-6; 7 bases map to TRBD1. CDR1 SGDLS and CDR2 YYNGEE come from the germline V gene. Losses at the gene ends were 0 bases for V and 7 bases for J; bases not matched to a gene: 7. This CDR3 spans 16 amino acids. The CDR3 sequence is CASSVGGGQPNSPLHF. In DNA, the CDR3 is TGTGCCAGCAGCGTAGGAGGGGGACAGCCAAATTCACCCCTCCACTTT.

The V gene is TRBV27, the J gene TRBJ1-5; D gene uncertain. CDR3 length: 13 amino acids. Germline assignment: CDR1 MNHEY and CDR2 SMNVEV (reference sequence). V lost 4 bases and J lost 5, with 9 bases in between. CDR3 nucleotide sequence: TGTGCCAGCAGTTCCCACAATTATCAGCCCCAGCATTTT. Its translation: CASSSHNYQPQHF.

The chain combines TRBV25-1 with TRBJ2-5; TRBD1 might be the D (6 bases). Germline CDR1 reads MGHDK; CDR2 reads SYGVNS. V was shortened by 1 base and J by 1 base, with 7 bases between the two germline ends. The CDR3 is 14 amino acids. The CDR3 region is CASSEWGPQETQYF. CDR3 sequence (DNA): TGTGCCAGCAGTGAATGGGGGCCCCAAGAGACCCAGTACTTC.

The rearrangement uses TRBV4-3 and TRBJ2-1; D is undetermined. With 0 bases removed from V and 3 bases from J, the gap between germline ends came to 3 bases. CDR1 is LGHNA, CDR2 YSLEER, per germline. The CDR3 extends over 13 amino acids. The CDR3 loop is CASSQEIYNEQFF. The CDR3 DNA reads TGCGCCAGCAGCCAAGAAATCTACAATGAGCAGTTCTTC.

V gene TRBV7-9 combines with J gene TRBJ2-1; D is unclear. Germline CDR1 is SEHNR and CDR2 is FQNEAQ (reference sequence). This CDR3 comprises 11 residues. Trimming left V 3 bases short and J 9 bases short, with 6 bases between. CDR3: CASSFAGEQFF. The CDR3 region has the DNA TGTGCCAGCAGCTTTGCTGGTGAGCAGTTCTTC.

The V gene is TRBV7-9, the J gene TRBJ1-4; D perhaps matches TRBD1 (5 bases). CDR3 size: 14 residues. Looked up from germline, CDR1 is SEHNR and CDR2 is FQNEAQ (reference sequence). The ends were cut back, 5 bases at V and 8 bases at J, with 15 bases in the middle. The CDR3 DNA reads as TGTGCCAGCAGCCCCCAGACCTGGGGGGAAAAACTGTTTTTT. This gives the protein CASSPQTWGEKLFF.

The chain couples TRBV4-1 to TRBJ1-1; the D gene is possibly TRBD1 (5 bases). The germline gives CDR1 MGHRA, CDR2 YSYEKL. V was trimmed by 2 bases and J by 4 bases, leaving 11 bases between them. CDR3 size: 14 residues. The CDR3 DNA reads as TGCGCCAGCAGCCAAAAAAGGGGTGGCACTGAAGCTTTCTTT. Its translation is CASSQKRGGTEAFF.

CDR3 bases: TGTGCCAGTAGAAGTTACACCGGGGAGCTGTTTTTT. This translates into CASRSYTGELFF. V is TRBV19 and J is TRBJ2-2; unclear D gene. This CDR3 has 12 amino acids. Germline V gene lookup returns CDR1 LNHDA and CDR2 SQIVND (reference sequence). V was pared by 6 bases and J by 3 bases, with 5 bases between. The full variable domain, its missing parts supplied by reference TRBV19 and TRBJ2-2, is DGGITQSPKYLFRKEGQNVTLSCEQNLNHDAMYWYRQDPGQGLRLIYYSQIVNDFQKGDIAEGYSVSREKKESFPLTVTSAQKNPTAFYLCASRSYTGELFFGEGSRLTVL.

Only one count was recorded for this clonotype. In nucleotides, the CDR3 is TGTGCCAGTAGTATTGGGGCAGCAAGGTCCTACGAGCAGTACTTC. Its protein product is CASSIGAARSYEQYF. J is TRBJ2-7 and V is TRBV19; D is possibly TRBD1 (5 bases). Germline loops: CDR1 LNHDA, CDR2 SQIVND (reference sequence). The CDR3 extends over 15 amino acids. Between the trimmed V and J ends, which lost 3 bases and 1 base, there was a span of 13 bases. The whole variable domain, filled in from reference TRBV19 and TRBJ2-7, reads DGGITQSPKYLFRKEGQNVTLSCEQNLNHDAMYWYRQDPGQGLRLIYYSQIVNDFQKGDIAEGYSVSREKKESFPLTVTSAQKNPTAFYLCASSIGAARSYEQYFGPGTRLTVT.

V gene TRBV9 combines with J gene TRBJ2-1, with D tentatively TRBD1 or TRBD2 (5 bases each). V lost 4 bases to trimming and J lost 7 bases, with 27 bases between them. The CDR3 contains 18 residues. Germline V lookup: CDR1 SGDLS, CDR2 YYNGEE. CDR3 in amino acids: CASSPLYGPLLGGNEQFF. Here the CDR3 DNA reads TGTGCCAGCAGCCCTTTATACGGGCCCCTTCTTGGGGGTAATGAGCAGTTCTTC.

The chain links TRBV30 to TRBJ2-5; the D gene is possibly TRBD1 (5 bases). Germline loops: CDR1 GTSNPN, CDR2 SVGIG (reference sequence). The ends were cut back, 4 bases at V and 1 base at J, with 16 bases in the middle. The CDR3 spans 15 residues. The DNA of the CDR3 is TGTGCCTGGACCCTTGAATCGACAGTCCAAGAGACCCAGTACTTC. Translating it yields CAWTLESTVQETQYF. Complete variable domain (other parts from reference TRBV30 and TRBJ2-5): SQTIHQWPATLVQPVGSPLSLECTVEGTSNPNLYWYRQAAGRGLQLLFYSVGIGQISSEVPQNLSASRPQDRQFILSSKKLLLSDSGFYLCAWTLESTVQETQYFGPGTRLLVL.

The J gene is TRBJ2-1, the V gene TRBV7-9; a possible D gene is TRBD1 (6 bases). The CDR3 has 13 residues. The V and J ends lost 5 bases and 9 bases respectively, with 14 bases between them. The germline V gene has CDR1 SEHNR and CDR2 FQNEAQ (reference sequence). CDR3 sequence: CASSLTGLGEQFF. Here the CDR3 DNA reads TGTGCCAGCAGCCTTACAGGGTTAGGTGAGCAGTTCTTC.

The DNA for the CDR3 is TGTGCCAGCAGTTTAATGACCCCTGGGACAGGGGGAAGAGAGACCCAGTACTTC. Its protein product is CASSLMTPGTGGRETQYF. The chain links TRBV27 to TRBJ2-5; TRBD1 agrees at 11 bases. Germline CDR1 and CDR2: MNHEY and SMNVEV (reference sequence). After removal of 2 bases from V and 4 bases from J, the junction contained 12 bases not matched to a gene. This CDR3 is 18 amino acids long.